One and the same sample provided the 32 T cell receptor beta chains below, sequenced in a study of molecular identifiers for immune sequencing clone quantification. TCRdb reanalysed the PCR reads using MiXCR and keeps one entry per CDR3 protein. The sample holds about 630,000 distinct CDR3 sequences, 25% seen once. Sequenced: naive CD8+ T cells from blood, with Jurkat cell RNA spiked in. The subset was: FACS-sorted CD8+CD4-CCR7+CD45RA+ naive T cells. Receptor source: a human donor in good health. Some libraries in this study had Jurkat cell RNA spiked in.

V usage is TRBV4-1 and J usage is TRBJ2-2; TRBD2 matches 10 bases. The CDR3 runs to 19 residues. The V gene's germline CDR1 is MGHRA and CDR2 YSYEKL. Trimming removed 4 bases from V and 0 bases from J; junction bases left unmatched: 11. Here the CDR3 reads CASSLPGTSEISNTGELFF. The CDR3 DNA reads as TGCGCCAGCAGCCTACCCGGGACTAGCGAAATTTCGAACACCGGGGAGCTGTTTTTT.

V is TRBV4-3 and J is TRBJ1-3; possible D gene TRBD1, 5 bases. The CDR3 consists of 14 residues. Trimming shortened V by 8 bases and J by 4 bases, and 15 bases separated the two germline ends. The germline gives CDR1 LGHNA, CDR2 YSLEER. This chain's CDR3 is CASSDDSMGNTIYF. CDR3 in DNA: TGCGCCAGCTCAGATGACAGTATGGGAAACACCATATATTTT.

CDR3 amino acids: CASSLSKAGELFF. In nucleotides, the CDR3 is TGTGCCAGCAGTTTATCGAAGGCCGGGGAGCTGTTTTTT. The V gene is TRBV27, the J gene TRBJ2-2; D remains unclear. Germline assignment: CDR1 MNHEY and CDR2 SMNVEV (reference sequence). CDR3 length equals 13 residues. The germline V and J ends were trimmed by 0 bases and 6 bases, with 5 bases remaining between them.

On this clonotype: The junction departs from the called germline gene at one end, perhaps through a read error. J is TRBJ2-7 and V is TRBV4-1; D might be TRBD1 (5 bases). The CDR3 is made up of 14 amino acids. Germline CDR1 reads MGHRA; CDR2 reads YSYEKL. Written as DNA, the CDR3 is TGCGCCAGCAGCCAAGAGATTGCGACAGCCAACAAGGTCTTC. It yields the protein CASSQEIATANKVF.

This clonotype was detected many times. V and J are TRBV6-6 and TRBJ2-3; 10 bases fit TRBD2. CDR1 is MNHNY and CDR2 is SVGAGI in the germline V gene (reference sequence). The CDR3 is 15 amino acids. V dropped 5 bases and J dropped 4; count of bases not matched to a gene: 6. CDR3: CASSAGTSVADTQYF. As DNA, the CDR3 is TGTGCCAGCAGTGCCGGGACTAGCGTGGCAGATACGCAGTATTTT.

This clonotype was found many times. The chain has TRBV12-3 or TRBV12-4 and TRBJ1-1; D is uncertain. V dropped 3 bases and J dropped 0 bases, with 14 bases sitting between them. The CDR3 is 16 residues long. The CDR3: CASSFSPRYMNTEAFF. The DNA for the CDR3 is TGTGCCAGCAGTTTTTCCCCCAGGTACATGAACACTGAAGCTTTCTTT.

This clonotype was recorded many times. Here the CDR3 DNA reads TGCGCCAGCAGCCAAGATAAGGCTAGCGGGACGTACGAGCAGTACTTC. Translated, it gives CASSQDKASGTYEQYF. The chain joins TRBV4-3 to TRBJ2-7, with 9 nucleotides matching TRBD2. Trimming at V came to 0 bases and at J to 4 bases, leaving 7 bases not matched to a gene. The CDR3 length is 16 residues. CDR1 LGHNA and CDR2 YSLEER come from the germline V gene.

This clonotype was recorded at least ten times. The chain is built from TRBV30 and TRBJ1-4; TRBD1 matches at 8 bases. CDR1 is GTSNPN and CDR2 is SVGIG in the germline V gene (reference sequence). The junction had 1 base not matched to a gene; V was cut back by 5 bases and J by 2 bases. This CDR3 comprises 13 residues. CDR3 sequence reads: CAWDRGTNEKLFF. The CDR3 nucleotides read TGTGCCTGGGACAGGGGCACTAATGAAAAACTGTTTTTT.

The CDR3 region is CASRPPDAFNYGYTF. The CDR3 DNA reads as TGTGCCAGCAGACCCCCCGATGCCTTTAACTATGGCTACACCTTC. V is TRBV28 and J is TRBJ1-2; D remains unclear. V gave up 6 bases and J gave up 1 base, with 15 bases separating them. Per germline, CDR1 MDHEN and CDR2 SYDVKM. CDR3 size: 15 residues.

This clonotype was observed a handful of times. The chain joins TRBV24-1 to TRBJ2-7; D gene uncertain. Trimming took off 9 bases at V and 3 bases at J, with 11 bases between the two ends. In germline, CDR1 is KGHDR, CDR2 SFDVKD. This CDR3 region has 12 residues. CDR3 residues: CATGLKVYEQYF. DNA for the CDR3: TGTGCCACCGGGCTTAAAGTCTACGAGCAGTACTTC.

Points on this clonotype: It may be a read error: a sequence one base away is much more abundant. V gene TRBV4-1 combines with J gene TRBJ2-3; no firm D call. The CDR3 contains 15 residues. The germline V gene has CDR1 MGHRA and CDR2 YSYEKL. CDR3 loop: CASSQGGVFTDTQCF. The DNA for the CDR3 is TGCGCCAGCAGCCAAGGTGGAGTTTTTACAGATACGCAGTGTTTT.

About this clonotype: A much more abundant neighbour one base away suggests this may be a read error. The chain is built from TRBV7-9 and TRBJ1-1; a possible D gene is TRBD1 (6 bases). Trimming removed 4 bases from V and 4 bases from J, with 25 bases in between. CDR3 length: 18 residues. CDR1 and CDR2 (germline): SEHNR, FQNEAQ (reference sequence). CDR3 in amino acids: CASSSVVKSGGHGTEAFF. In DNA, the CDR3 is TGTGCCAGCAGCTCCGTTGTTAAAAGCGGGGGGCACGGCACTGAAGCTTTCTTT.

Concerning this clonotype itself: A read error may account for a junction end that differs from germline. The chain is built from TRBV12-3 or TRBV12-4 and TRBJ2-7; no clear D gene. The CDR3 is 11 amino acids. CDR3 protein: CASSYSYERYF. CDR3 nucleotide sequence: TGTGCCAGCAGTTATAGCTACGAGCGGTACTTC.

This clonotype was found a few times. V gene TRBV19 combines with J gene TRBJ2-7, with a weak D call TRBD2 (5 bases). The germline CDR1 and CDR2 sequences are LNHDA and SQIVND (reference sequence). CDR3 length: 15 amino acids. V lost 1 base to trimming and J lost 2 bases, with 12 bases between them. The CDR3: CASSIGRGIPYEQYF. The CDR3 DNA follows: TGTGCCAGTAGTATAGGAAGAGGGATCCCCTACGAGCAGTACTTC. The whole variable domain, remainder taken from reference TRBV19 and TRBJ2-7, is DGGITQSPKYLFRKEGQNVTLSCEQNLNHDAMYWYRQDPGQGLRLIYYSQIVNDFQKGDIAEGYSVSREKKESFPLTVTSAQKNPTAFYLCASSIGRGIPYEQYFGPGTRLTVT.

In the case of this clonotype: A clone one base away is much larger, so this may be a read error. The chain is built from TRBV6-9 and TRBJ1-5, with D maybe TRBD1 (5 bases). This CDR3 is built from 15 residues. V was pared by 5 bases and J by 5 bases, with 16 bases between. CDR1 and CDR2 from the germline V gene are MNHGY and SVAAGI. The CDR3 DNA sequence: TGTGCCAGCAGTCATGACGGATGGGGCGATCAGCCCCAGCATTTT. Residues: CASSHDGWGDQPQHF.

CDR3 amino acids: CSALGGTAYEQYF. The CDR3 DNA reads TGCAGTGCCCTTGGGGGGACAGCCTACGAGCAGTACTTC. The chain uses TRBV20-1 and TRBJ2-7; D is possibly TRBD1 (7 bases). Trimming shortened V by 6 bases and J by 2 bases, and 14 bases separated the two germline ends. This CDR3 spans 13 amino acids. CDR1 and CDR2 from the germline V gene are DFQATT and SNEGSKA (reference sequence).

This rearrangement joins TRBV28 to TRBJ2-6, with D possibly TRBD1 on 6 matching bases. The CDR3 has 15 amino acids. Germline CDR1 and CDR2: MDHEN and SYDVKM. Trimming stripped 5 bases from V and 3 bases from J, with 11 bases between. In nucleotides, the CDR3 is TGTGCCAGCAGTGGGGGACACTATGGGGCCAACGTCCTGACTTTC. This gives the protein CASSGGHYGANVLTF.

This clonotype was counted only a few times. The chain links TRBV15 to TRBJ1-1, with a weak D call TRBD1 (5 bases). The V end was cut by 0 bases, the J end by 5 bases, with 10 bases between. Germline CDR1 reads LNHNV; CDR2 reads YYDKDF (reference sequence). The CDR3 has 14 residues. DNA for the CDR3: TGTGCCACCAGCAGAGATGGGGGGGGGACTGAAGCTTTCTTT. Amino acids: CATSRDGGGTEAFF. The variable domain in full, with the rest retrieved from reference TRBV15 and TRBJ1-1, is DAMVIQNPRYQVTQFGKPVTLSCSQTLNHNVMYWYQQKSSQAPKLLFHYYDKDFNNEADTPDNFQSRRPNTSFCFLDIRSPGLGDTAMYLCATSRDGGGTEAFFGQGTRLTVV.

This clonotype occurred many times. This chain joins TRBV7-2 and TRBJ2-5; the D gene is possibly TRBD2 (6 bases). Looked up from germline, CDR1 is SGHTA and CDR2 is FQGNSA. V was shortened by 2 bases and J by 0 bases, with 10 bases between the two germline ends. The CDR3 has 15 residues. The DNA for the CDR3 is TGTGCCAGCAGCTTACTGGGAGGTGACCAAGAGACCCAGTACTTC. It encodes CASSLLGGDQETQYF.

On this clonotype: A much larger clone differs by one base, so this may be a read error. The V and J genes are TRBV20-1 and TRBJ2-7, with TRBD2 identical over 10 bases. Germline loops: CDR1 DFQATT, CDR2 SNEGSKA (reference sequence). After removal of 3 bases from V and 4 bases from J, the junction contained 9 bases not matched to a gene. This CDR3 contains 15 residues. The CDR3 coding sequence is TGCAGTGCTAGCTCTGCGGGACTAGCGCGTTACGAGCAGTACTTC. The encoded protein is CSASSAGLARYEQYF.

Of note for this clonotype: A much larger clone differs by one base, so this may be a read error. The V and J genes are TRBV7-9 and TRBJ2-3; a possible D gene is TRBD2 (6 bases). Per germline, CDR1 SEHNR and CDR2 FQNEAQ (reference sequence). The CDR3 runs 17 residues. The CDR3 DNA follows: TGTGCCAGCAGCTACTTCGGGGACTCAGTTCGCCCAGATATGCAGTATTTT. Translation gives CASSYFGDSVRPDMQYF. Full variable domain (outside the CDR3, taken from reference TRBV7-9 and TRBJ2-3): DTGVSQNPRHKITKRGQNVTFRCDPISEHNRLYWYRQTLGQGPEFLTYFQNEAQLEKSRLLSDRFSAERPKGSFSTLEIQRTEQGDSAMYLCASSYFGDSVRPDMQYFGPGTRLTVL.

For this clonotype: In this CDR3 the conserved last residue, phenylalanine or tryptophan, is missing, so a read error is likely. V is TRBV27 and J is TRBJ2-7; possible D gene TRBD2, 5 bases. Germline V gene sequence: CDR1 MNHEY, CDR2 SMNVEV (reference sequence). V was shortened by 6 bases and J by 3 bases, with 9 bases between the two germline ends. This CDR3 region has 12 residues. CDR3 DNA sequence: TGTGCCAGCAGAACCGGGAACTACGAGCAGTACCTC. This sequence encodes CASRTGNYEQYL.

This clonotype was detected a few times. This chain links TRBV16 with TRBJ2-5, with D uncertain. Trimming pared 1 base from V and 0 bases from J, leaving 6 bases between. Per germline, CDR1 KGHSY and CDR2 FQNENV. The CDR3 totals 14 residues. The CDR3 nucleotides are TGTGCCAGCAGCCAATTTACGGACCAAGAGACCCAGTACTTC. Translating it yields CASSQFTDQETQYF.

Concerning this clonotype: A much larger clone lies one base from this, so it may be a read error. The V gene is TRBV28, the J gene TRBJ2-7, with D perhaps TRBD2 (6 bases). The germline V gene encodes CDR1 MDHEN and CDR2 SYDVKM. The length of the CDR3 is 12 residues. The CDR3 DNA sequence: TGTGCCGGCAGTATACTCGCGGGGGAGCAGTACTTC. Protein: CAGSILAGEQYF.

This clonotype was counted at least ten times. V usage is TRBV3-1 and J usage is TRBJ1-5; D not certain. There are 14 residues in the CDR3. Per germline, CDR1 LGHDT and CDR2 YNNKEL (reference sequence). The V end lost 1 base, the J end lost 6 bases, and 10 bases lay between the germline ends. The CDR3 sequence: CASSQAQGLQPQHF. CDR3 bases: TGTGCCAGCAGCCAAGCTCAAGGGCTTCAGCCCCAGCATTTT. The whole variable domain, remainder taken from reference TRBV3-1 and TRBJ1-5, is DTAVSQTPKYLVTQMGNDKSIKCEQNLGHDTMYWYKQDSKKFLKIMFSYNNKELIINETVPNRFSPKSPDKAHLNLHINSLELGDSAVYFCASSQAQGLQPQHFGDGTRLSIL.

This clonotype was seen at least ten times. V and J are TRBV6-2 or TRBV6-3 and TRBJ1-5; D is perhaps TRBD1 (5 bases). This CDR3 region has 14 residues. CDR1 MNHEY and CDR2 SVGEGT come from the germline V gene. V was trimmed by 8 bases and J by 10 bases, leaving 21 bases between them. The CDR3 region is CASRVPGANVPQHF. CDR3 DNA sequence: TGTGCCAGCCGCGTCCCCGGGGCAAACGTCCCCCAGCATTTT.

On this clonotype itself: A much larger clone differs from this one at a single base, so this may be a read error. The chain combines TRBV6-2 or TRBV6-3 with TRBJ2-7; no reliable D call. Germline loops: CDR1 MNHEY, CDR2 SVGEGT. The V end was cut by 4 bases, the J end by 3 bases, with 19 bases between. CDR3 length equals 16 residues. CDR3 sequence: CASSCSFVVSGYEQYF. The CDR3, as DNA: TGTGCCAGCAGTTGCTCGTTTGTGGTTTCGGGCTACGAGCAGTACTTC.

This clonotype was found many times. The V and J genes are TRBV6-5 and TRBJ1-1; possibly TRBD1 for D (5 bases). The germline V and J ends were trimmed by 8 bases and 0 bases, with 22 bases remaining between them. CDR1 and CDR2 (germline): MNHEY, SVGAGI. The CDR3 sequence is 17 residues long. This chain's CDR3 is CASATRAWGSMNTEAFF. The CDR3 region has the DNA TGTGCCAGCGCCACAAGAGCTTGGGGGAGTATGAACACTGAAGCTTTCTTT.

This clonotype was seen many times. The chain couples TRBV28 to TRBJ2-4; D ambiguous. V was pared by 3 bases and J by 3 bases, with 12 bases between. The CDR3 has 15 residues. Germline values: CDR1 MDHEN, CDR2 SYDVKM. CDR3 in amino acids: CASSFVVWGKNIQYF. The DNA for the CDR3 is TGTGCCAGCAGTTTCGTAGTGTGGGGCAAAAACATTCAGTACTTC.

This clonotype has a count of ten or more. V and J are TRBV3-1 and TRBJ1-2; 7 nucleotides line up with TRBD1. The V gene's germline CDR1 is LGHDT and CDR2 YNNKEL (reference sequence). This CDR3 is 15 amino acids long. V shed 4 bases and J 4 bases; nucleotides not matched to a gene: 9. The CDR3 bases are TGTGCCAGCAGCCGAGGTTTTGGACAGGCCTATGGCTACACCTTC. It codes for CASSRGFGQAYGYTF.

This chain uses TRBV4-3 with TRBJ2-5; no clear D. The CDR3 length is 15 residues. V lost 0 bases, J lost 1 base, and 9 bases lay in between. Germline CDR1 and CDR2: LGHNA and YSLEER. In DNA form, the CDR3 reads TGCGCCAGCAGCCAAGATAGTAGGTCCCAAGAGACCCAGTACTTC. It codes for CASSQDSRSQETQYF.

About this clonotype itself: This clone may be a read error of a much larger clone one base away. The V gene is TRBV5-1, the J gene TRBJ1-1; the D gene is possibly TRBD1 (5 bases). V was clipped by 2 bases and J by 8 bases, with 13 bases between them. CDR1 is SGHRS and CDR2 is YFSETQ in the germline V gene. CDR3 length: 13 residues. The CDR3 coding sequence is TGCGCCAGCAGCTTCACCGCGACAGAAGAAGCTTTCTTT. As protein: CASSFTATEEAFF.